This paragraph covers one T cell receptor (beta chain) sequence. The antigen is unknown. These data belong to a study of cytomegalovirus exposure and HLA in healthy donors. Study as a whole: The same platform used for the roughly 610 first-cohort repertoires was also used for the 120 validation repertoires, as a later analysis reported. Whole-study results and caveats: Reportedly, diagnosis of cytomegalovirus status by the classifier showed high specificity and sensitivity. In vitro experiments confirmed that a few CMV-associated chains were specific for CMV antigens.

A roughly 120-subject validation cohort, separate from the approximately 670-subject first cohort, supplied the donors. From germline, CDR1 is MNHEY and CDR2 SMNVEV (reference sequence). The CDR3 sequence is 15 residues long. The V gene end was trimmed by 3 bases and the J gene end by 5 bases; junction bases not matched to a gene: 8. The method was immunoSEQ multiplex PCR; TCRdb's version includes in-frame clones alone and lacks a portion of them. This table has tens of thousands of clones, approximately 94% appearing once. The clonotype originates from a young man in good health and CMV-seropositive. Material for sequencing was PBMCs. The rearrangement links TRBV27 to TRBJ2-7; 9 nucleotides agree with TRBD2. The chain's CDR3 is CASSFPGLAGHEQYF. DNA for the CDR3: TGTGCCAGCAGTTTCCCGGGACTAGCAGGCCACGAGCAGTACTTC.